This paragraph reports one T cell receptor beta chain. The antigen remains unidentified. The CDR3 has 15 amino acids. Germline lookup yields CDR1 SGHTA and CDR2 FQGNSA. V dropped 2 bases and J dropped 5; count of bases not matched to a gene: 4. Some clones are missing from TCRdb's copy, which holds only in-frame ones; the method was immunoSEQ multiplex PCR. The table records roughly 80,000 clones, 81% of them present only once. The data originate from a study of PD-1 blockade in mismatch repair-deficient tumors. General observations from the study: Rapid post-treatment expansion, then contraction, generally preceding radiologic response, marked tumor-resident clones.

Here the sequenced sample was peripheral blood, taken 12 weeks after starting pembrolizumab. The clonotype comes from an adult with mismatch repair-deficient cancer. The V call is TRBV7-2, the J call TRBJ2-5; 11 nucleotides match TRBD2. In nucleotides, the CDR3 is TGTGCCAGCAGCTTAAATAGCGGGAGGGTCGAGACCCAGTACTTC. This codes for CASSLNSGRVETQYF.